This is a list of T cell receptor beta chains from one sample in a study of T-cell reconstitution after alpha-beta-depleted transplantation in children. Using its own MiXCR run on the PCR reads, TCRdb lists one record per CDR3 protein. The sample holds roughly 790,000 distinct CDR3 sequences, 15% to 20% seen once. This material consisted of PBMCs, mostly from graft donor cells, taken 360 days after TCRalphabeta/CD19-depleted stem cell transplant. The receptors stem from a male patient between 10 and 17 years old who had a stem cell transplant for acute lymphoblastic leukemia, so the T cells may come from the graft donor. Each CDR3 is given with its conserved first and last residue.

cdr3_aa j_call v_call
CSASYSSGANVLTF TRBJ2-6 TRBV20-1
CASSQGGKAKNIQYF TRBJ2-4 TRBV9
CASSLFCLAVYNEQFF TRBJ2-1 TRBV5-4
CASSPTKTQYF TRBJ2-5 TRBV7-2
CSARRGSATDTQYF TRBJ2-3 TRBV20-1
CATSRAAQGYGYTF TRBJ1-2 TRBV15
CAISERGLRGSQETQYF TRBJ2-5 TRBV10-3
CASSQFYQPEAFF TRBJ1-1 TRBV19
CSARATGYIGGANVLTF TRBJ2-6 TRBV20-1
CATQRERSKNIQYF TRBJ2-4 TRBV10-3
CASGLAASYEQYF TRBJ2-7 TRBV27
CASLGTGHTGELFF TRBJ2-2 TRBV27
CSELGTSGRAFNEQFF TRBJ2-1 TRBV20-1
CAISDVLAGSYEQYF TRBJ2-7 TRBV10-3
CASSLTYMGVYTGELFF TRBJ2-2 TRBV5-1
CASSSSGRDNEQFF TRBJ2-1 TRBV5-1
CSVGLTDTQYF TRBJ2-3 TRBV29-1
CASSSSAIAGVATDTQYF TRBJ2-3 TRBV11-1
CAWIRDRVETQYF TRBJ2-5 TRBV30
CASSGRWGLFF TRBJ1-4 TRBV28
CASTRGDPYEQYF TRBJ2-7 TRBV12-3/TRBV12-4
CASSLGVGSSYNEQFF TRBJ2-1 TRBV13
CASRVPGGTSGRGSYEQYF TRBJ2-7 TRBV2
CASSLVGTNSGLNTEAFF TRBJ1-1 TRBV7-8
CASCGTSGSSYNEQFF TRBJ2-1 TRBV5-1
CASSDTGVETQYF TRBJ2-5 TRBV12-3/TRBV12-4
CASSLLINEQFF TRBJ2-1 TRBV3-1
CASSRQAQSSYEQYF TRBJ2-7 TRBV5-5
CASREAGTSYEQYF TRBJ2-7 TRBV6-1
CASISTRLATGYEQYF TRBJ2-7 TRBV7-8
CSARLYGLNEQFF TRBJ2-1 TRBV20-1
CSASGGQGNGELFF TRBJ2-2 TRBV20-1
CASSPLGGLSYEQYF TRBJ2-7 TRBV7-8
CATSRDRWGGGEQYF TRBJ2-7 TRBV15
CSASSWDRAYEQYF TRBJ2-7 TRBV20-1
CATSRDQASEQYF TRBJ2-7 TRBV15
CASSQDPSGVETNEQFF TRBJ2-1 TRBV4-2
CSAANSGTSSYNEQFF TRBJ2-1 TRBV20-1
CASSLGQVGYNEQFF TRBJ2-1 TRBV5-6
CASSDYRVGEKLFF TRBJ1-4 TRBV14
CASSLKSRGTGELFF TRBJ2-2 TRBV5-1
CASGLGLAELYEQYF TRBJ2-7 TRBV12-5
CASSEGKGSTAGAWEETQYF TRBJ2-5 TRBV2
CATSDLTSGRSSYEQYF TRBJ2-7 TRBV24-1
CASSKGQIYNSPLHF TRBJ1-6 TRBV3-1